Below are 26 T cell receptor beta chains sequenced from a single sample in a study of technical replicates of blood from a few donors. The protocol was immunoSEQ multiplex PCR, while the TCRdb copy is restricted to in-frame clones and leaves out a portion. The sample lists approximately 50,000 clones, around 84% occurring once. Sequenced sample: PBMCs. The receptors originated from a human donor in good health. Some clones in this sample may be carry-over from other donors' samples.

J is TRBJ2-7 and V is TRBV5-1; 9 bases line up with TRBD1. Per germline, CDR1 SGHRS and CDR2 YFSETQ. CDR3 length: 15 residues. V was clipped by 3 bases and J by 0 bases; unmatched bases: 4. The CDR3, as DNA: TGCGCCAGCAGCTCTCGGACAGGGGTCTCCTACGAGCAGTACTTC. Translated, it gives CASSSRTGVSYEQYF. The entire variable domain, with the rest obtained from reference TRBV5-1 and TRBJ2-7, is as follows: KAGVTQTPRYLIKTRGQQVTLSCSPISGHRSVSWYQQTPGQGLQFLFEYFSETQRNKGNFPGRFSGRQFSNSRSEMNVSTLELGDSALYLCASSSRTGVSYEQYFGPGTRLTVT.

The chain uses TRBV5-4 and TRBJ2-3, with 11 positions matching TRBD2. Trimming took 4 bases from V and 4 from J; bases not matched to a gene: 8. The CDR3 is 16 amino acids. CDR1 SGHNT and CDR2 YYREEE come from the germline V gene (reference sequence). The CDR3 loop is CASSPRLAGSADTQYF. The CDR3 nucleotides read TGTGCCAGCAGCCCTAGACTAGCGGGATCCGCAGATACGCAGTATTTT.

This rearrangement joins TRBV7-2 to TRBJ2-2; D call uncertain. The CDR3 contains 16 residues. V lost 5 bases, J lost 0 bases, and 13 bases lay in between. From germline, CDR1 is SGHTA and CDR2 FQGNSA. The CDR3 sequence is CASSPRPRPNTGELFF. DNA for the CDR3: TGTGCCAGCAGCCCCCGCCCGAGGCCGAACACCGGGGAGCTGTTTTTT.

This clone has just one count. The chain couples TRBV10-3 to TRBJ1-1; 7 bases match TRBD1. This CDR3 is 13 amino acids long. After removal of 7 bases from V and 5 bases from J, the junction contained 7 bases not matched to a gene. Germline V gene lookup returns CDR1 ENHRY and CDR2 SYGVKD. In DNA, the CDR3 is TGTGCCATCAATTCGGCAGGGGGGACTGAAGCTTTCTTT. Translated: CAINSAGGTEAFF.

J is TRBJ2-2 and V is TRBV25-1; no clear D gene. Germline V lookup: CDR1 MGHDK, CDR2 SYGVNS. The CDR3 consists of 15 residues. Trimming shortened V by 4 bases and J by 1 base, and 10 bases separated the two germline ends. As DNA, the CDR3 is TGTGCCAGCAGTGCGACGGGTCTGAACACCGGGGAGCTGTTTTTT. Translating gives CASSATGLNTGELFF.

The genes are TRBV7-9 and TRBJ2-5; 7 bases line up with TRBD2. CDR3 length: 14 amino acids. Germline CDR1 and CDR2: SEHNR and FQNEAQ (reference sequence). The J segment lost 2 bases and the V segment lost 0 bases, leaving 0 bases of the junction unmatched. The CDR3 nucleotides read TGTGCCAGCAGCTTAGCGGGGGGGCAAGAGACCCAGTACTTC. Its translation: CASSLAGGQETQYF.

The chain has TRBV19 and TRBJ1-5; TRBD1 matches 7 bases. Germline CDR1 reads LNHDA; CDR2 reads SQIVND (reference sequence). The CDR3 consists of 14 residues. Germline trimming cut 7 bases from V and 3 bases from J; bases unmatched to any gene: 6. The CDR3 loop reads CASMGTVYNQPQHF. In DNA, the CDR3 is TGTGCCAGTATGGGGACAGTGTACAATCAGCCCCAGCATTTT.

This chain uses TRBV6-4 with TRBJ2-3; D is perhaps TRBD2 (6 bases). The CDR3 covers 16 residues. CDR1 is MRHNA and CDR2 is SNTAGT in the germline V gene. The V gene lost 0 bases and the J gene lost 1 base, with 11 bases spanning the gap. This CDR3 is CASSDSVGGGTDTQYF. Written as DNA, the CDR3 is TGTGCCAGCAGTGACTCTGTGGGGGGAGGCACAGATACGCAGTATTTT.

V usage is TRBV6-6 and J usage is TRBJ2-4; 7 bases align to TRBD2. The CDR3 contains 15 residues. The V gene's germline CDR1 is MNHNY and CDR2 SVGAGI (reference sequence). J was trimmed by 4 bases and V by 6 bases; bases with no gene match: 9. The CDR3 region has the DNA TGTGCCAGCAGCCCCGGGGGGAGGATAAAAAACATTCAGTACTTC. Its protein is CASSPGGRIKNIQYF.

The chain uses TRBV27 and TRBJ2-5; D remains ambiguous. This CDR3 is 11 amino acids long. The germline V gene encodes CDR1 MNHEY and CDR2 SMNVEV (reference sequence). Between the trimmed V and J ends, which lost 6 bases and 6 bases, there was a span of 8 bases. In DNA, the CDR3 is TGTGCCAGCAGCTACCGCCAGACCCAGTACTTC. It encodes CASSYRQTQYF.

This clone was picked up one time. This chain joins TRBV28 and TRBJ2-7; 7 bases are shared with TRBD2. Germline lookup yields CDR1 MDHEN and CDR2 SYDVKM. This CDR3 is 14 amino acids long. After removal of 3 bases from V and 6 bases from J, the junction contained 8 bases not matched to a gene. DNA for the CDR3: TGTGCCAGCAGTTTGCTGGGGGGGAGATTCGAGCAGTACTTC. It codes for CASSLLGGRFEQYF.

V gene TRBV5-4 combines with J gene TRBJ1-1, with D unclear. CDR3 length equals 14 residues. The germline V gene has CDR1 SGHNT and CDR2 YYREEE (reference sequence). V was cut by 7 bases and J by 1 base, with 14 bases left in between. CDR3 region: CASGISGKNTEAFF. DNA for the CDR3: TGTGCCAGCGGAATCTCGGGGAAGAACACTGAAGCTTTCTTT.

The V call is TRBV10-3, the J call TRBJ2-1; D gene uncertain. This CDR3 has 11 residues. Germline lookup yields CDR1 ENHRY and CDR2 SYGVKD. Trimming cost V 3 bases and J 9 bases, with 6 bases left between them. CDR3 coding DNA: TGTGCCATCAGTGAAGTCGGTGAGCAGTTCTTC. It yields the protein CAISEVGEQFF.

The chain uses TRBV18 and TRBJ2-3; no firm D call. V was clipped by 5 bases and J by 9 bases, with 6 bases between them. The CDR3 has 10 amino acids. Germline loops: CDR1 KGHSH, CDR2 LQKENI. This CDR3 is CASSGTTQYF. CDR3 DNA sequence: TGTGCCAGCTCAGGTACAACGCAGTATTTT.

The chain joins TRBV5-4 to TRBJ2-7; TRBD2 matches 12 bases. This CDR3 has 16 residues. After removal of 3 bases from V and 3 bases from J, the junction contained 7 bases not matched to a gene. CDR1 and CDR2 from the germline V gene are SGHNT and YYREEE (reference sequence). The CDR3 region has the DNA TGTGCCAGCAGCTCTGGGACTAGCGGGCTAGTCTACGAGCAGTACTTC. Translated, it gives CASSSGTSGLVYEQYF.

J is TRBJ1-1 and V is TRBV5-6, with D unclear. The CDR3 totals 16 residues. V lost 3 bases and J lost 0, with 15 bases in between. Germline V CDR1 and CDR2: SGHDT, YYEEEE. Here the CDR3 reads CASSSPGRPLNTEAFF. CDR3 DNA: TGTGCCAGCAGCTCCCCGGGGAGACCGCTGAACACTGAAGCTTTCTTT.

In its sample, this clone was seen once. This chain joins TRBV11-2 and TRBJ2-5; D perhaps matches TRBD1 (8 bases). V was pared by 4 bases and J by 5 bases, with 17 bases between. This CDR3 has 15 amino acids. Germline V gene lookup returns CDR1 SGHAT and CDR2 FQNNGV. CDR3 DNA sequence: TGTGCCAGCAGCTCGGGAGGACAGGGAGATGAGACCCAGTACTTC. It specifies CASSSGGQGDETQYF.

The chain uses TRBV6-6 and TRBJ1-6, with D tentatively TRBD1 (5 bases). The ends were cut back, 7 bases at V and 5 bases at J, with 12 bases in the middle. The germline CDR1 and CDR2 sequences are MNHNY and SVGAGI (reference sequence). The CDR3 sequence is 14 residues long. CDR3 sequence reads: CASTDVGDNSPLHF. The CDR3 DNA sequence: TGTGCCAGCACTGATGTAGGGGATAATTCACCCCTCCACTTT.

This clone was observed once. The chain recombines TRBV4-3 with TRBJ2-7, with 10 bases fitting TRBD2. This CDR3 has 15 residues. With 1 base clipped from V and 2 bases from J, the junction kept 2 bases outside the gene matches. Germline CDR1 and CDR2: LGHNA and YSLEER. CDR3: CASSQGLAGTYEQYF. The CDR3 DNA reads TGCGCCAGCAGCCAAGGACTAGCGGGTACCTACGAGCAGTACTTC.

CDR3 in DNA: TGTGCCATCAGTGCGGACAGGGCGAGTGAGCAGTTCTTC. Its protein is CAISADRASEQFF. The chain has TRBV10-3 and TRBJ2-1, with 8 bases aligning to TRBD1. The V gene's germline CDR1 is ENHRY and CDR2 SYGVKD. V shed 4 bases and J 9 bases; nucleotides not matched to a gene: 5. The CDR3 extends over 13 amino acids.

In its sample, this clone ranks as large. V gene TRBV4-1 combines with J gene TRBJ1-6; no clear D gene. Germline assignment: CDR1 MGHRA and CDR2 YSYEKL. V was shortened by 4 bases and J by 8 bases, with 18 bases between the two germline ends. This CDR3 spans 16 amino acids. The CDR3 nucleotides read TGCGCCAGCAGCCCATCTATCCGGCAGGCCCATTCACCCCTCCACTTT. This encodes CASSPSIRQAHSPLHF.

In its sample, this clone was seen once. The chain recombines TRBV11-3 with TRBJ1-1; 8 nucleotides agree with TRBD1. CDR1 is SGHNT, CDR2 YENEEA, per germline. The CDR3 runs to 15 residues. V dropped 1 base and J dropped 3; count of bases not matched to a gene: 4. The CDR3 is CASSLAGGADTEAFF. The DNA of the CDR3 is TGTGCCAGCAGCTTAGCAGGGGGCGCAGACACTGAAGCTTTCTTT.

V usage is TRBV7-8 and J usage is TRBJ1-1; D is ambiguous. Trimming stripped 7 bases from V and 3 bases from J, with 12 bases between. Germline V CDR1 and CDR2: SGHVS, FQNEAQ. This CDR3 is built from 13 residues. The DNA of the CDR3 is TGTGCCAGCATCCTCAAGGAGGACACTGAAGCTTTCTTT. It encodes CASILKEDTEAFF.

CDR3 amino acids: CASSPTGAYEQYF. CDR3 in DNA: TGTGCCAGCTCACCTACAGGGGCCTACGAGCAGTACTTC. The chain joins TRBV18 to TRBJ2-7, with 7 bases matching TRBD1. This CDR3 is built from 13 residues. Germline V gene sequence: CDR1 KGHSH, CDR2 LQKENI. J lost 2 bases, V lost 3 bases, and 1 base had no gene match.

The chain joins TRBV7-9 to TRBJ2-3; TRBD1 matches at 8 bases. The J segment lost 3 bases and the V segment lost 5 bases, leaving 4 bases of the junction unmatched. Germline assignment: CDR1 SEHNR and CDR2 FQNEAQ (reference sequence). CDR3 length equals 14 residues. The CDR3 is CASSGQGRTDTQYF. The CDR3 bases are TGTGCCAGCAGCGGACAGGGTAGGACAGATACGCAGTATTTT.

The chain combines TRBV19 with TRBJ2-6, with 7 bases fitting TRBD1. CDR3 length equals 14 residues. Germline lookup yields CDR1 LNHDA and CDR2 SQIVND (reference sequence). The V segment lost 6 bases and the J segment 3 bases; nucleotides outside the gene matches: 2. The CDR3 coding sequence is TGTGCCAGTAGAGACAGGGTTGGGGCCAACGTCCTGACTTTC. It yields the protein CASRDRVGANVLTF.